This T cell receptor beta chain is drawn from a study of blood T cell repertoires in COVID-19. Study details: PBMCs, B-cell-depleted T cells, or T cells provided the cDNA or gDNA that made up the material.

How the authors handled the data: Quantification of nucleated cells was approximated via reference gene primer amplification. Measured with immunoSEQ multiplex PCR; TCRdb has only the in-frame clones, and not every one. The V and J calls and the clone size are those of that table, but D and trimming were determined from the DNA. Counted here are over 150,000 clones, approximately 91% occurring once; the ten biggest clones make up around 5.1%. Patients in Seattle were enrolled during active infection, then followed longitudinally. Trimming stripped 6 bases from V and 2 bases from J, with 20 bases between. This CDR3 is 16 amino acids long. Germline V CDR1 and CDR2: SGHAT, FQNNGV.

The sequence was obtained from a man aged 18 to 30 with COVID-19, enrolled during active disease. Sequenced: peripheral blood. V and J are TRBV11-2 and TRBJ2-7, with D tentatively TRBD1 (5 bases). This chain's CDR3 is CASRRAVAGQAYEQYF. CDR3 DNA: TGTGCCAGCAGGAGAGCAGTAGCAGGACAAGCCTACGAGCAGTACTTC.